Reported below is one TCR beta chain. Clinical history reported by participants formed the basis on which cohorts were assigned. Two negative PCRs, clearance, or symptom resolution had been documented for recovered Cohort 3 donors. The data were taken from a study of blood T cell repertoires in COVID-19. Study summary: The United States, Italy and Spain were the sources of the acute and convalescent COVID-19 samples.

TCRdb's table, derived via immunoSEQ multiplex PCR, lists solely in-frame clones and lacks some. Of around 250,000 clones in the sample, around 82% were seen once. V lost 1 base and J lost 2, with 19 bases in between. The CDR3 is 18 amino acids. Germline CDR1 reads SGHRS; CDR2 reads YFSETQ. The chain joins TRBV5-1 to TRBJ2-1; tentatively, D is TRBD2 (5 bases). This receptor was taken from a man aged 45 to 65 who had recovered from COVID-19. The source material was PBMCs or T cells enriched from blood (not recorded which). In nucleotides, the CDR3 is TGCGCCAGCAGCTTGTCCGGGTGGAGCGGTTCGGCCTACAATGAGCAGTTCTTC. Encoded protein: CASSLSGWSGSAYNEQFF.